These 14 T cell receptor beta chains originate from one sample sequenced in a study of blood T cell repertoires in COVID-19. Repertoires were generated with immunoSEQ multiplex PCR, while TCRdb's copy carries only in-frame clones and drops some. The data contain 300,000 or so clones, more than 70% of them seen just once; the ten biggest clones take up over 6%. The source material was peripheral blood. The receptors originated from a woman in her twenties or thirties who had recovered from COVID-19.

V usage is TRBV6-6 and J usage is TRBJ1-6, with D hard to call. Germline lookup yields CDR1 MNHNY and CDR2 SVGAGI (reference sequence). Trimming removed 4 bases at V and 9 bases at J, with 16 bases between. The CDR3 has 15 residues. The CDR3 loop is CASSSDTLPGSPLHF. The CDR3 nucleotides read TGTGCCAGCAGTTCTGACACTTTGCCAGGTTCACCCCTCCACTTT.

This chain connects TRBV7-3 to TRBJ2-1, with 7 bases lining up with TRBD2. The ends lost 3 bases at V and 10 bases at J; junction bases unmatched: 12. This CDR3 comprises 15 residues. Germline V CDR1 and CDR2: SGHTA, FQGTGA. For the CDR3, the DNA is TGTGCCAGCAGCTTCGGCGGGGGAAAACCAAGGGAGCAGTTCTTC. Translating gives CASSFGGGKPREQFF.

This chain uses TRBV5-1 with TRBJ2-3, with D perhaps TRBD1 (6 bases). The CDR3 is 13 residues long. CDR1 is SGHRS and CDR2 is YFSETQ in the germline V gene. V lost 5 bases and J 1 base, leaving 8 bases between the germline ends. The CDR3 sequence: CASSWTGTDTQYF. CDR3 nucleotides: TGCGCCAGCAGTTGGACAGGCACAGATACGCAGTATTTT.

The chain links TRBV10-3 to TRBJ2-3; 11 bases map to TRBD2. CDR1 is ENHRY and CDR2 is SYGVKD in the germline V gene. With 4 bases clipped from V and 5 bases from J, the junction kept 8 bases outside the gene matches. The CDR3 runs to 16 residues. The chain's CDR3 is CAISVTGTSGRDTQYF. CDR3 in DNA: TGTGCCATCAGTGTTACCGGGACTAGCGGACGAGATACGCAGTATTTT.

The chain combines TRBV7-8 with TRBJ2-7; TRBD1 agrees at 12 bases. CDR1 and CDR2 (germline): SGHVS, FQNEAQ. CDR3 size: 19 residues. J gave up 7 bases and V 2 bases, and 18 bases lay outside the gene matches. In DNA form, the CDR3 reads TGTGCCAGCAGCTTAAGGTCGGGACCGGGACAGGGGGCGCCGAGGGAGCAGTACTTC. It specifies CASSLRSGPGQGAPREQYF.

With regard to this clone: Sequence at one end of the junction differs from germline and may be a read error. V and J are TRBV27 and TRBJ2-4; D might be TRBD2 (6 bases). This CDR3 comprises 17 residues. CDR1 MNHEY and CDR2 SMNVEV come from the germline V gene (reference sequence). The CDR3 bases are TGTGCCAGTAGTTCTCCTTCTTCCGGGACTTTCAAAAACATTCAGTACTTC. Translation: CASSSPSSGTFKNIQYF.

The chain employs TRBV6-1 and TRBJ2-3; 11 bases are a match to TRBD2. Unmatched junction bases numbered 10, after V lost 4 bases and J lost 7 bases. This CDR3 is 16 amino acids long. Germline CDR1 MNHNS, CDR2 SASEGT. The CDR3 DNA is TGTGCCAGCAGTGGTAGCGGGGGGGCCCTGCGAAATACGCAGTATTTT. This translates into CASSGSGGALRNTQYF.

This chain connects TRBV6-1 to TRBJ1-2, with 7 bases that match TRBD1. Germline V gene sequence: CDR1 MNHNS, CDR2 SASEGT. The J segment lost 7 bases and the V segment lost 1 base, leaving 3 bases of the junction unmatched. The CDR3 length is 13 residues. Here the CDR3 DNA reads TGTGCCAGCAGTGAAGAAGGACAGGCTGGCTACACCTTC. It translates to CASSEEGQAGYTF.

The chain is built from TRBV9 and TRBJ2-2, with D uncertain. The CDR3 consists of 15 residues. Trimming pared 3 bases from V and 0 bases from J, leaving 9 bases between. The germline gives CDR1 SGDLS, CDR2 YYNGEE. CDR3 region: CASSASVTNTGELFF. CDR3 nucleotide sequence: TGTGCCAGCAGCGCGTCTGTTACGAACACCGGGGAGCTGTTTTTT.

The rearrangement links TRBV28 to TRBJ2-7; TRBD1 might be the D (5 bases). This CDR3 region has 17 residues. V lost 5 bases to trimming and J lost 0 bases, with 20 bases between them. Germline-derived CDR1 and CDR2 are MDHEN and SYDVKM. CDR3 sequence (DNA): TGTGCCAGCAGTGGGGCAAAGTGGAATCCGAGCTCCTACGAGCAGTACTTC. Protein product: CASSGAKWNPSSYEQYF.

The gene calls are TRBV28 and TRBJ1-4; no definite D call. Germline V lookup: CDR1 MDHEN, CDR2 SYDVKM. Trimming stripped 7 bases from V and 5 bases from J, with 8 bases between. The CDR3 totals 12 residues. The CDR3 spells CASNGINEKLFF. CDR3 nucleotide sequence: TGTGCCAGCAACGGGATAAATGAAAAACTGTTTTTT.

This clone was seen only once. The gene calls are TRBV6-5 and TRBJ1-1; tentatively, D is TRBD1 (5 bases). This CDR3 contains 14 residues. In germline, CDR1 is MNHEY, CDR2 SVGAGI. V was pared by 6 bases and J by 4 bases, with 15 bases between. DNA of the CDR3: TGTGCCAGCAGCCCAGGAATGGGGCTCACTGAAGCTTTCTTT. Its protein is CASSPGMGLTEAFF.

The chain recombines TRBV24-1 with TRBJ2-2; tentative D call: TRBD2 (6 bases). The CDR3 has 15 residues. Germline CDR1 is KGHDR and CDR2 is SFDVKD. The V gene lost 4 bases and the J gene lost 5 bases, with 13 bases spanning the gap. CDR3 region: CATSDPGEVTGELFF. For the CDR3, the DNA is TGTGCCACCAGTGACCCGGGGGAGGTGACCGGGGAGCTGTTTTTT.

This chain joins TRBV2 and TRBJ1-2, with D perhaps TRBD1 (5 bases). Trimming left V 4 bases short and J 4 bases short, with 19 bases between. In germline, CDR1 is SNHLY, CDR2 FYNNEI. The CDR3 sequence is 16 residues long. The CDR3 DNA is TGTGCCAGCAGTGCACCTTTGGGGGGTTTAATCTATGGCTACACCTTC. This gives the protein CASSAPLGGLIYGYTF.